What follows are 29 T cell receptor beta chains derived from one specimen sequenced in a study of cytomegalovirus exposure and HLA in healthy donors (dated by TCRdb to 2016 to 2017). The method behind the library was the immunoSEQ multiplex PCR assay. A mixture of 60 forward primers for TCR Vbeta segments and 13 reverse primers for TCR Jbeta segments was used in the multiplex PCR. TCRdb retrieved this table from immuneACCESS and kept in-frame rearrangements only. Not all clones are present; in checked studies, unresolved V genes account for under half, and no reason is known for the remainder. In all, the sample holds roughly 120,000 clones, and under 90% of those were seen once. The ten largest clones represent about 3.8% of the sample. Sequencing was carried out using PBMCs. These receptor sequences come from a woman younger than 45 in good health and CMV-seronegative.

The CDR3 protein is CASSPTGITRRLEQYF. Here the CDR3 DNA reads TGTGCCAGCAGCCCGACCGGCATTACTAGAAGGTTGGAGCAGTACTTC. The genes are TRBV7-2 and TRBJ2-7, with D perhaps TRBD2 (5 bases). Germline lookup yields CDR1 SGHTA and CDR2 FQGNSA. CDR3 length equals 16 residues. The germline V and J ends were trimmed by 5 bases and 7 bases, with 24 bases remaining between them.

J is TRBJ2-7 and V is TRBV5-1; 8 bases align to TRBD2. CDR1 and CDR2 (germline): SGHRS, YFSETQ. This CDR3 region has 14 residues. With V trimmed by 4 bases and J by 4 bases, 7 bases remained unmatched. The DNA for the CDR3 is TGCGCCAGCAGCCAGGAGGGCGGGGGGTACGAGCAGTACTTC. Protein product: CASSQEGGGYEQYF.

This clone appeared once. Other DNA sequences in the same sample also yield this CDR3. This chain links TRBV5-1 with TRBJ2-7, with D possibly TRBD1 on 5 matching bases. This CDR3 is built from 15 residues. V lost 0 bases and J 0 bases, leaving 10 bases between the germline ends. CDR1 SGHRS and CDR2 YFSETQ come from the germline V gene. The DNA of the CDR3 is TGCGCCAGCAGCTTGGGGCAGGGAAGCTCCTACGAGCAGTACTTC. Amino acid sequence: CASSLGQGSSYEQYF.

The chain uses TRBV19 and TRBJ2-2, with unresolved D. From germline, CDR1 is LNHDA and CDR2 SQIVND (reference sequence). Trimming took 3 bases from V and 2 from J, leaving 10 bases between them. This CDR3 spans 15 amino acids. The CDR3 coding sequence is TGTGCCAGTAGTATTTTGAGATTCAACACCGGGGAGCTGTTTTTT. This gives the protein CASSILRFNTGELFF.

Here the CDR3 reads CASGDRVNYGYTF. The CDR3 region has the DNA TGTGCCAGTGGGGACAGGGTAAACTATGGCTACACCTTC. The V and J genes are TRBV28 and TRBJ1-2; 9 bases are a match to TRBD1. This CDR3 is built from 13 residues. J gave up 2 bases and V 9 bases, and 4 bases lay outside the gene matches. Germline CDR1 MDHEN, CDR2 SYDVKM.

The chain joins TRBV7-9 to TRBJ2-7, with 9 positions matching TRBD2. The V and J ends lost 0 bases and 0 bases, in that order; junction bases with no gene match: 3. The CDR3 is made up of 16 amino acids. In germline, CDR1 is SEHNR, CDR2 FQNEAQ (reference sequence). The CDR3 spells CASSLAVSGGSYEQYF. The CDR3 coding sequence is TGTGCCAGCAGCTTAGCGGTTAGCGGGGGCTCCTACGAGCAGTACTTC.

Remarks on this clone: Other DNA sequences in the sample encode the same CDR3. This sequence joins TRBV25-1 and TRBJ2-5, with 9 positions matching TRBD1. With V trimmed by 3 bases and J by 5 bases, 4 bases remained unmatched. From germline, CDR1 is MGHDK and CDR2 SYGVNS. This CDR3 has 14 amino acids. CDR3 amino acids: CASSDGTGRETQYF. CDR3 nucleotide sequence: TGTGCCAGCAGTGATGGGACAGGGCGGGAGACCCAGTACTTC.

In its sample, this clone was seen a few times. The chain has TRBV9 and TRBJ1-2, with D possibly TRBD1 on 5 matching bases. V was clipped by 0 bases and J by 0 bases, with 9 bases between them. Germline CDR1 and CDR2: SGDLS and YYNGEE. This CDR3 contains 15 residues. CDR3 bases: TGTGCCAGCAGCGTAGGAGACAGCCCTAACTATGGCTACACCTTC. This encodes CASSVGDSPNYGYTF.

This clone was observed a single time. The CDR3 nucleotides are TGTGCCAGCAGCGCGGGACAGGGGTCTCCTCCAACTAATGAAAAACTGTTTTTT. Amino acid sequence: CASSAGQGSPPTNEKLFF. The rearrangement uses TRBV7-2 and TRBJ1-4; TRBD1 matches 10 bases. From germline, CDR1 is SGHTA and CDR2 FQGNSA. With 5 bases clipped from V and 0 bases from J, the junction kept 9 bases outside the gene matches. This CDR3 has 18 amino acids. Full variable domain (rest looked up from reference TRBV7-2 and TRBJ1-4): GAGVSQSPSNKVTEKGKDVELRCDPISGHTALYWYRQSLGQGLEFLIYFQGNSAPDKSGLPSDRFSAERTGGSVSTLTIQRTQQEDSAVYLCASSAGQGSPPTNEKLFFGSGTQLSVL.

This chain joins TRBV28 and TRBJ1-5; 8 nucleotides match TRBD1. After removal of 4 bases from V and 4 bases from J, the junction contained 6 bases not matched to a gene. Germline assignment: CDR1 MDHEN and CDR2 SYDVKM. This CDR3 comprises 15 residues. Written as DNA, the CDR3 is TGTGCCAGCAGTTCCAGGACAGGGCGGAATCAGCCCCAGCATTTT. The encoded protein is CASSSRTGRNQPQHF.

Here the CDR3 reads CASSPLAGGRYNEQFF. The CDR3 nucleotides read TGTGCCAGCAGTCCTCTAGCGGGAGGGCGATACAATGAGCAGTTCTTC. The V and J genes are TRBV28 and TRBJ2-1; TRBD2 matches at 12 bases. The V segment lost 5 bases and the J segment 4 bases; nucleotides outside the gene matches: 6. This CDR3 has 16 amino acids. Germline CDR1 and CDR2: MDHEN and SYDVKM.

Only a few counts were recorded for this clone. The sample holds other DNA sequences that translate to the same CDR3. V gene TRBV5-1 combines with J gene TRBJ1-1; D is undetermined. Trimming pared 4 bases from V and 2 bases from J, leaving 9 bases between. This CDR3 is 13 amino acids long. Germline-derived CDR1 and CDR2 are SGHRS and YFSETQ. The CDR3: CASSPQENTEAFF. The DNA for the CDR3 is TGCGCCAGCAGCCCCCAGGAAAACACTGAAGCTTTCTTT.

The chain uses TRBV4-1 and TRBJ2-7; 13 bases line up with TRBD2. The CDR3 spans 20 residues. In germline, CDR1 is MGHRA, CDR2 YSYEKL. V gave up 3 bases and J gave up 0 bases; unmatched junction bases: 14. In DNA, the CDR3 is TGCGCCAGCAGCCATTCAATAGGGACTAGCGGGAAGGGTGACTCCTACGAGCAGTACTTC. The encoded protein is CASSHSIGTSGKGDSYEQYF.

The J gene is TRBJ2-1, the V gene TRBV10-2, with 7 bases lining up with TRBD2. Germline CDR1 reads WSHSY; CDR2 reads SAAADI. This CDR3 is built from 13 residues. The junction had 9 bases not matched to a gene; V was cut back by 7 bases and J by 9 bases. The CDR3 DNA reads TGCGCCAGCACCGGGTCGGGGGGTACTGAGCAGTTCTTC. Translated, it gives CASTGSGGTEQFF.

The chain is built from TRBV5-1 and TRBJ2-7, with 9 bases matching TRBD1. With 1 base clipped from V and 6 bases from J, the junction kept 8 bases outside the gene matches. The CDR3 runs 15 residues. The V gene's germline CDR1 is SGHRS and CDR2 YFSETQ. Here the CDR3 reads CASSLSLGQGGEQYF. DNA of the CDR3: TGCGCCAGCAGCTTGTCGTTGGGACAGGGTGGCGAGCAGTACTTC.

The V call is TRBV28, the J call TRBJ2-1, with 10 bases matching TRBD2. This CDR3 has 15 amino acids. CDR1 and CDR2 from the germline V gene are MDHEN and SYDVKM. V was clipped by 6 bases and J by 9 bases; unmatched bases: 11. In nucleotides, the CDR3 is TGTGCCAGCAGGCTTGCTAGCGGGAGAAACGGTGAGCAGTTCTTC. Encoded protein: CASRLASGRNGEQFF.

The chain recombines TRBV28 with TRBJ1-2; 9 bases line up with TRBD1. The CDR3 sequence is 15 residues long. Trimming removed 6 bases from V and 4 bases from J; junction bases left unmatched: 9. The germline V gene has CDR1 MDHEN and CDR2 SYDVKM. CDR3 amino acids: CASRVPGQGSYGYTF. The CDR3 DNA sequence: TGTGCCAGCAGAGTTCCGGGACAGGGTTCCTATGGCTACACCTTC.

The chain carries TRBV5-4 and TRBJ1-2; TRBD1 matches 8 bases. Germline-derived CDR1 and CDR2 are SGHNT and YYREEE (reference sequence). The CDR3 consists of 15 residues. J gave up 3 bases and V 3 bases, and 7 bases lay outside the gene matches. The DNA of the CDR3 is TGTGCCAGCAGCTCAACAGGGGGGCGAGACTATGGCTACACCTTC. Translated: CASSSTGGRDYGYTF.

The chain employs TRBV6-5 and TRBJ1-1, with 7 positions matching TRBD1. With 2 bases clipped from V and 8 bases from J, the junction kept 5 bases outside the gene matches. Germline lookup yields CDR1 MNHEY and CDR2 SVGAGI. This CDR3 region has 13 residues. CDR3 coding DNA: TGTGCCAGCAGTTACAAGAGACAGGGCGAAGCTTTCTTT. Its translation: CASSYKRQGEAFF.

CDR3: CASSLKGWDYGYTF. DNA for the CDR3: TGTGCCAGCAGTTTAAAGGGGTGGGACTATGGCTACACCTTC. The V call is TRBV27, the J call TRBJ1-2; TRBD1 is a possible D gene (5 bases). The germline V gene has CDR1 MNHEY and CDR2 SMNVEV (reference sequence). The V gene lost 2 bases and the J gene lost 3 bases, with 10 bases spanning the gap. The CDR3 extends over 14 amino acids.

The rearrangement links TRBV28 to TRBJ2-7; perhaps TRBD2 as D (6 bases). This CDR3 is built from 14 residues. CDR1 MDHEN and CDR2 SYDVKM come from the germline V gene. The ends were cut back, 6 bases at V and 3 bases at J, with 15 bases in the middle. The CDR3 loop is CASSPGSGLYEQYF. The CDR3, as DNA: TGTGCCAGCAGCCCGGGAAGCGGGCTCTACGAGCAGTACTTC.

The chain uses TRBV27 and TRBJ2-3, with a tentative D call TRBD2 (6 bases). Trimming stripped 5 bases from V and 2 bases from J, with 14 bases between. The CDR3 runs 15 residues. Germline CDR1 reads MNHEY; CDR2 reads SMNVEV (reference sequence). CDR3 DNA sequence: TGTGCCAGCAGTGCCCGTAGCGGAGACACAGATACGCAGTATTTT. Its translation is CASSARSGDTDTQYF.

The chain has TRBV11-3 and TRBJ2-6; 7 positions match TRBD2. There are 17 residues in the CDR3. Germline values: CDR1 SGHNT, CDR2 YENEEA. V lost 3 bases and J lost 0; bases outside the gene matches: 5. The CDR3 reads CASSLGGSGSGANVLTF. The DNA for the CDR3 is TGTGCCAGCAGCTTGGGGGGGTCAGGCTCTGGGGCCAACGTCCTGACTTTC.

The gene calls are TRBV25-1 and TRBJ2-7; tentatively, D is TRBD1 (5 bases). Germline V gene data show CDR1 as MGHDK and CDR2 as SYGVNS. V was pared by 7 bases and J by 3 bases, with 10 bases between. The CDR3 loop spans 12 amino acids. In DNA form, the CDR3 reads TGTGCCAGCACGGACAAGCGCTACGAGCAGTACTTC. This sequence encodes CASTDKRYEQYF.

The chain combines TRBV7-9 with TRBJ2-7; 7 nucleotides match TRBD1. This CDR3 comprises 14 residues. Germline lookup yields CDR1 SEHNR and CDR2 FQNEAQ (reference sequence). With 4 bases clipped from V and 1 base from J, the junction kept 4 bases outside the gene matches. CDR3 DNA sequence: TGTGCCAGCAGCTCCGGGACAGCTTCCTACGAGCAGTACTTC. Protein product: CASSSGTASYEQYF.

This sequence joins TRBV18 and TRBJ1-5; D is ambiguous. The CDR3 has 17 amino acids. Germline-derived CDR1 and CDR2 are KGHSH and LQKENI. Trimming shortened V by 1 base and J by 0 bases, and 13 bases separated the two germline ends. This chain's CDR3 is CASSPQVTQISNQPQHF. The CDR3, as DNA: TGTGCCAGCTCACCACAAGTGACTCAGATTAGCAATCAGCCCCAGCATTTT.

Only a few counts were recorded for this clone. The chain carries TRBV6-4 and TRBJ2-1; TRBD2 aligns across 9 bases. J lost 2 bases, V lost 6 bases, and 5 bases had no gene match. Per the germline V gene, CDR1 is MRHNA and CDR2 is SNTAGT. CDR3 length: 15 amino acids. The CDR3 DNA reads TGTGCCAGCAGAGTAGCGGGAGAACCCTACAATGAGCAGTTCTTC. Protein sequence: CASRVAGEPYNEQFF.

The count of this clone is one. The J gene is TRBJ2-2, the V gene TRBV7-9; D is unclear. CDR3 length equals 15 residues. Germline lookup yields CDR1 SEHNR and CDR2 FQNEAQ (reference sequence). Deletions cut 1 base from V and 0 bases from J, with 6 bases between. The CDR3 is CASSLGASNTGELFF. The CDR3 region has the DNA TGTGCCAGCAGCTTAGGGGCTTCGAACACCGGGGAGCTGTTTTTT. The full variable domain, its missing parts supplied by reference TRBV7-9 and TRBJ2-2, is DTGVSQNPRHKITKRGQNVTFRCDPISEHNRLYWYRQTLGQGPEFLTYFQNEAQLEKSRLLSDRFSAERPKGSFSTLEIQRTEQGDSAMYLCASSLGASNTGELFFGEGSRLTVL.

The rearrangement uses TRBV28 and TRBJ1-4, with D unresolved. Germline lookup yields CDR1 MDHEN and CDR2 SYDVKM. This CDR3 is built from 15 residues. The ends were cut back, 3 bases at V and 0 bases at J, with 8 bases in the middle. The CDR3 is CASSLGSATNEKLFF. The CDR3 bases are TGTGCCAGCAGTTTGGGCAGTGCAACTAATGAAAAACTGTTTTTT.